This T cell receptor (beta chain) appears in the sequencing data of a study of T-cell memory formation after mild COVID-19. At the level of the study: The study found TCR clusters largely donor specific.

A single record per CDR3 protein comes from TCRdb applying MiXCR to the 5' RACE reads. The sample lists under 150,000 distinct CDR3 sequences, roughly 20% seen once, with approximately 40% in the top ten. Study findings and constraints: Pre-infection memory contained some responding clones, which suggested that cross-reactive memory had joined. The second-wave clones peaking on day 37 were not confirmed as SARS-CoV-2-specific. Contracting clones from day 15 to 85 had balanced CD4/CD8; later expanders favoured CD4+.

The V gene lost 7 bases and the J gene lost 1 base, with 22 bases spanning the gap. Germline V gives CDR1 WSHSY, CDR2 SAAADI. This CDR3 is built from 17 residues. This clonotype appeared many times. Its antigen is unidentified. Sequenced material: PBMCs or a T cell subset sorted from them (not recorded which). The TCR comes from a man aged 18 to 29 who had mild COVID-19 (a few samples of this study predate the infection). Cell type and time point are not known. The rearrangement joins TRBV10-2 to TRBJ2-5; either TRBD1 or TRBD2 may supply D (5 bases each). CDR3 protein: CASKAGVRTGPQETQYF. The CDR3 coding sequence is TGCGCCAGCAAAGCCGGGGTGCGCACAGGTCCCCAAGAGACCCAGTACTTC.